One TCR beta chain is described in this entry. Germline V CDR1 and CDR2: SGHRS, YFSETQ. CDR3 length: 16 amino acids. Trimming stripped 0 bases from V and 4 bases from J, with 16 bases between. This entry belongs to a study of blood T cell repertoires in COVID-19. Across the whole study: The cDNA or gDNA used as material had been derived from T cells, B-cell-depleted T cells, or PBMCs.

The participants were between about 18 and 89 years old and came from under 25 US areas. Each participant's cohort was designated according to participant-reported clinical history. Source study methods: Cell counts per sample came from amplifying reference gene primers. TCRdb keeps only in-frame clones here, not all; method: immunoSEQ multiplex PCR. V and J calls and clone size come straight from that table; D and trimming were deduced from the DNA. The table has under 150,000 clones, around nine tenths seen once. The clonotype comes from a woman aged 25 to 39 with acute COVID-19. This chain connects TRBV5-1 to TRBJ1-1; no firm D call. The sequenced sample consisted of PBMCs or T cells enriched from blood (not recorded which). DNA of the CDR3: TGCGCCAGCAGCTTGGCCGTCGCGGGCGTCGGCACTGAAGCTTTCTTT. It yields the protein CASSLAVAGVGTEAFF.